This T cell receptor beta chain originates from a study of graft-versus-host responses after intestinal transplantation. This clone was seen only a few times. V trimming: 2 bases; J trimming: 3 bases; junction bases outside the gene matches: 3. This CDR3 spans 15 amino acids. Germline CDR1 is SGHDT and CDR2 is YYEEEE. Repertoires were generated with immunoSEQ multiplex PCR, while TCRdb's copy carries only in-frame clones and drops some. The profile covers around 13,000 clones, with about 36% appearing a single time and about 1.2% taken by the ten largest. The chain links TRBV5-6 to TRBJ2-3; TRBD1 aligns across 10 bases. This receptor was identified in a human patient who received an intestinal transplant. The source material was alloreactive CD4+ T cells from a mixed lymphocyte reaction culture, sampled before intestinal transplant. Noted subset: CFSE-low proliferating T cells sorted from roughly six-day pre-transplant mixed lymphocyte reaction (GvH or HvG direction). The CDR3 loop is CASSFGTGVTDTQYF. The CDR3 bases are TGTGCCAGCAGCTTTGGGACAGGGGTGACAGATACGCAGTATTTT.